This T cell receptor beta chain stems from a study of Tregs in tolerant kidney transplant recipients. The overall study: Related graft donors supplied nonmyeloablative bone marrow transplants, and mixed chimerism was transient.

With 2 bases removed from V and 4 bases from J, the gap between germline ends came to 6 bases. CDR3 length: 13 amino acids. Germline-derived CDR1 and CDR2 are MNHEY and SMNVEV (reference sequence). Study-wide findings and caveats: The small number of patients limits these findings pending further validation. Changing PCR primers prevented nucleotide comparison between some patients' samples.

Unstimulated regulatory T cells (CD4+CD25+CD127-), CD4+CD25- non-regulatory cells, CD4 and CD8 cells were FACS-sorted from thawed PBMCs. Assay: immunoSEQ multiplex PCR; the TCRdb copy retains only in-frame clones and omits some. This table holds about 61,000 clones, 70% to 90% found once. On this clone itself: Its antigen is not identified.

The material was Tregs from blood, obtained before the transplant. The J gene is TRBJ2-1, the V gene TRBV27; D gene uncertain. The sequence was collected from a human donor who received a combined kidney and bone marrow transplant. The CDR3 DNA reads TGTGCCAGCAGTTTAGGCCTTTACAATGAGCAGTTCTTC. Protein product: CASSLGLYNEQFF.